This T cell receptor (beta chain) was identified in a study of blood T cells in healthy people across ages. On this clonotype: Its antigen remains unidentified.

Donors ranged from roughly 6 to 95 years old and were healthy Caucasians in Russia. Sample-barcoded 5' priming and a J-beta primer mix drove a second PCR of about 6 to 12 cycles. Each single sample gave us at least 2.5 million CDR3-containing paired-end reads. MiXCR was run by TCRdb on the 5' RACE reads, yielding one entry per CDR3 protein. Of 630,000 or so distinct CDR3 sequences listed, 25% to 35% are singletons. Study results and limitations: Fewer expanded clones and more diversity marked long-lived versus aged donors. In older individuals, TCR beta diversity per million T cells was lower, falling roughly linearly with age.

Trimming stripped 8 bases from V and 0 bases from J, with 20 bases between. Looked up from germline, CDR1 is LNHDA and CDR2 is SQIVND (reference sequence). The CDR3 is 17 residues long. The chain carries TRBV19 and TRBJ2-4; TRBD1 is a possible D gene (5 bases). The sequencing sample was made of blood. This clonotype was obtained from a woman aged 80 or older in good health. In DNA, the CDR3 is TGTGCCAGTGAGTCTGAAAATTTGGGGCTAGCCAAAAACATTCAGTACTTC. Protein: CASESENLGLAKNIQYF.